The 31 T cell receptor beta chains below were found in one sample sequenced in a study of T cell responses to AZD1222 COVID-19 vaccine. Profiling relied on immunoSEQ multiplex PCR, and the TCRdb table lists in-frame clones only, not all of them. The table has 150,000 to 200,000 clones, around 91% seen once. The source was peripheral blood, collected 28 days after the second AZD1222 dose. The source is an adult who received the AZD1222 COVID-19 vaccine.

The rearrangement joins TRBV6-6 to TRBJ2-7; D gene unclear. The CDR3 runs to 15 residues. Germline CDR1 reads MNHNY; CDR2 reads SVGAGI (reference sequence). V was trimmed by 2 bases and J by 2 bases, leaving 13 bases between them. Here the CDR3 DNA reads TGTGCCAGCAGTTACACTTCCTGGCCGGCCTACGAGCAGTACTTC. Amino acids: CASSYTSWPAYEQYF.

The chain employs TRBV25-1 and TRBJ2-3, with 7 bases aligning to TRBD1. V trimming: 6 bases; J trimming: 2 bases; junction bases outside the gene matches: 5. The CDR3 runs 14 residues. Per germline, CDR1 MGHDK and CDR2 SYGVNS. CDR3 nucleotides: TGTGCCAGCAGCCTTCAGGGGGTCACAGATACGCAGTATTTT. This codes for CASSLQGVTDTQYF.

CDR3 coding DNA: TGTGCCATCAGTGATCAGGATAGCTCCTACGAGCAGTACTTC. This gives the protein CAISDQDSSYEQYF. The chain joins TRBV10-3 to TRBJ2-7; no firm D call. The V gene lost 3 bases and the J gene lost 0 bases, with 9 bases spanning the gap. This CDR3 has 14 amino acids. Germline assignment: CDR1 ENHRY and CDR2 SYGVKD.

DNA of the CDR3: TGTGCCAGTAGCCTCATTGGAAACACCATATATTTT. Translated: CASSLIGNTIYF. J is TRBJ1-3 and V is TRBV19, with D uncertain. Per germline, CDR1 LNHDA and CDR2 SQIVND (reference sequence). V lost 6 bases and J lost 3, with 6 bases in between. The CDR3 spans 12 residues.

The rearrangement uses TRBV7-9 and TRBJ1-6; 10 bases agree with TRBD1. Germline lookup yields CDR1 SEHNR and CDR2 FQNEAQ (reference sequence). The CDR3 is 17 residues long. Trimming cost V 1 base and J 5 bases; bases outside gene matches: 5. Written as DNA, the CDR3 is TGTGCCAGCAGCTTAGGGGACAGGGGATCAGATAATTCACCCCTCCACTTT. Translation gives CASSLGDRGSDNSPLHF.

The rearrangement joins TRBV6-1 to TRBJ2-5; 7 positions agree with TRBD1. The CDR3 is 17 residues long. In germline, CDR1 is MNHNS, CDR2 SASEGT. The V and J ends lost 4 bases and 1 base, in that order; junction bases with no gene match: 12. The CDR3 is CASSAEALTGFQETQYF. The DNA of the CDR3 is TGTGCCAGCAGTGCGGAGGCGTTGACAGGGTTCCAAGAGACCCAGTACTTC.

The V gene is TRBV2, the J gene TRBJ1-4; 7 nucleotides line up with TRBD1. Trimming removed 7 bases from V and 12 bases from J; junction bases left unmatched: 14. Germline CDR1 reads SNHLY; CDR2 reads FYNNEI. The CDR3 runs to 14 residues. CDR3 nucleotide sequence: TGTGCCAGCACTCGACAGGGTCCGGTGGGGGAACTGTTTTTT. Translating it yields CASTRQGPVGELFF.

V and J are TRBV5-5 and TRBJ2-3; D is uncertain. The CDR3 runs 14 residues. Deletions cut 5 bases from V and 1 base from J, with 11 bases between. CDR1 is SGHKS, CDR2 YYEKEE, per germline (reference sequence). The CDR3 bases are TGTGCCAGCAGACCCTGGGTTGGCACAGATACGCAGTATTTT. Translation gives CASRPWVGTDTQYF.

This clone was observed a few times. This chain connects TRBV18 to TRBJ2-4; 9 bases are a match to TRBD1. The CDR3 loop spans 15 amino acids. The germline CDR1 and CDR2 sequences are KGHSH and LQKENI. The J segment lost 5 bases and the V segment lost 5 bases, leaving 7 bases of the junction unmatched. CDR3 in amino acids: CASSGLTGGENIQYF. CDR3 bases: TGTGCCAGCTCAGGCCTTACAGGGGGCGAAAACATTCAGTACTTC.

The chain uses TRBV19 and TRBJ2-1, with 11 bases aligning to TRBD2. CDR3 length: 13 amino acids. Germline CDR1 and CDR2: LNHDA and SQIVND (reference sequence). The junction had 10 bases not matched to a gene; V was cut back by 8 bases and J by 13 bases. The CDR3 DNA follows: TGTGCCAGTTCCCATTTAGCGGGAGGGCGCCAGTTCTTC. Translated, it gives CASSHLAGGRQFF.

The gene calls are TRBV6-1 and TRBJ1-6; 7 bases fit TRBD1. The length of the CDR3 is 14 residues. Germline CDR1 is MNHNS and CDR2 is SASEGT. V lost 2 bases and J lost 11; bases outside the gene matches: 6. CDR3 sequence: CASSEPGQFAPLHF. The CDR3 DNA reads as TGTGCCAGCAGTGAACCGGGACAGTTTGCACCCCTCCACTTT.

CDR3 loop: CASSQVPNSGDTQYF. The CDR3 nucleotides are TGCGCCAGCAGCCAAGTACCTAACTCGGGAGATACGCAGTATTTT. V is TRBV4-1 and J is TRBJ2-3, with D hard to call. This CDR3 has 15 amino acids. Germline assignment: CDR1 MGHRA and CDR2 YSYEKL. Trimming left V 1 base short and J 5 bases short, with 13 bases between.

The CDR3 DNA is TGTGCCAGCAGCACCGCAGGGGGCGCAAAGAATCAGCCCCAGCATTTT. Amino acid sequence: CASSTAGGAKNQPQHF. The V gene is TRBV21-1, the J gene TRBJ1-5; the table's D call TRBD1 went unverified against the DNA. TRBV21-1 is designated a pseudogene. The CDR3 has 16 amino acids.

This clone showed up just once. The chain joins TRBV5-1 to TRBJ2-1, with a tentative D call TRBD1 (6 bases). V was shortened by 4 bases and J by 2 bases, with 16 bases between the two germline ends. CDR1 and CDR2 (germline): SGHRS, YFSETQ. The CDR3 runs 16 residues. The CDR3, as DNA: TGCGCCAGCAGCCTCGGACAGAACCCAGCCTACAATGAGCAGTTCTTC. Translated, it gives CASSLGQNPAYNEQFF. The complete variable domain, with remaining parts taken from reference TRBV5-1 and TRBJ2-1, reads KAGVTQTPRYLIKTRGQQVTLSCSPISGHRSVSWYQQTPGQGLQFLFEYFSETQRNKGNFPGRFSGRQFSNSRSEMNVSTLELGDSALYLCASSLGQNPAYNEQFFGPGTRLTVL.

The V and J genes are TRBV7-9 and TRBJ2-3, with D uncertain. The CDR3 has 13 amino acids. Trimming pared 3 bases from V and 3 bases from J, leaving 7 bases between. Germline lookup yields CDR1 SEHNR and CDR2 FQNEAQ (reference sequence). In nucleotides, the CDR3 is TGTGCCAGCAGCTTTTCTGCAACAGATACGCAGTATTTT. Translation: CASSFSATDTQYF.

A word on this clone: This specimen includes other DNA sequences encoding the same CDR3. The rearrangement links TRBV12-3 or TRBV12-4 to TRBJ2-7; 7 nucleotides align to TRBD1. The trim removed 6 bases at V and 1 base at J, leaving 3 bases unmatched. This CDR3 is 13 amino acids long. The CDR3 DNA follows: TGTGCCAGCAGCCGGGACAGTTCCTACGAGCAGTACTTC. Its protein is CASSRDSSYEQYF.

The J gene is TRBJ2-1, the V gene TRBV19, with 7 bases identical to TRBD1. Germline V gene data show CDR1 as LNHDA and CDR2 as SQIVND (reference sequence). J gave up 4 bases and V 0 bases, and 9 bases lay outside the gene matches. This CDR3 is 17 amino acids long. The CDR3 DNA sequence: TGTGCCAGTAGTATAGATCTGAGGACAGGTCGGTACAATGAGCAGTTCTTC. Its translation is CASSIDLRTGRYNEQFF.

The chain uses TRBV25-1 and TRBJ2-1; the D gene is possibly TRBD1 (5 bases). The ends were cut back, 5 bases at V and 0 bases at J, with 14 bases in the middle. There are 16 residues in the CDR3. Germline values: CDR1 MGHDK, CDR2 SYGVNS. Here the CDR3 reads CASSTLTESSYNEQFF. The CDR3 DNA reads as TGTGCCAGCAGTACCCTGACAGAGAGCTCCTACAATGAGCAGTTCTTC.

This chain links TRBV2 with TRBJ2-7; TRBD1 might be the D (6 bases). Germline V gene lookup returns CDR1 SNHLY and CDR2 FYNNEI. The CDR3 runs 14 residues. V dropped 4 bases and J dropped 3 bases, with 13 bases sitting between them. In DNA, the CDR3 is TGTGCCAGCAGTGGGGCAGGGGCTAACTACGAGCAGTACTTC. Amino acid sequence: CASSGAGANYEQYF.

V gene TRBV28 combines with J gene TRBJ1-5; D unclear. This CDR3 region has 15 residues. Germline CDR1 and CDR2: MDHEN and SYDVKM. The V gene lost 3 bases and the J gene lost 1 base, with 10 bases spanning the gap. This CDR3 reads CASSFEGSSNQPQHF. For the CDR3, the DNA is TGTGCCAGCAGTTTTGAGGGCTCGAGCAATCAGCCCCAGCATTTT. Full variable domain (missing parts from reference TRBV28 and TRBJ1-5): DVKVTQSSRYLVKRTGEKVFLECVQDMDHENMFWYRQDPGLGLRLIYFSYDVKMKEKGDIPEGYSVSREKKERFSLILESASTNQTSMYLCASSFEGSSNQPQHFGDGTRLSIL.

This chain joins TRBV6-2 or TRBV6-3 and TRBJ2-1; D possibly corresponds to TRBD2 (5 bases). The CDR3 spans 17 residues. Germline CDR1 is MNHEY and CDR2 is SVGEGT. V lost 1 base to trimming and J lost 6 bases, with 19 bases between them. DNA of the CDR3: TGTGCCAGCAGTTACTATCGGACTGCAACTACCATCAATGAGCAGTTCTTC. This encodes CASSYYRTATTINEQFF.

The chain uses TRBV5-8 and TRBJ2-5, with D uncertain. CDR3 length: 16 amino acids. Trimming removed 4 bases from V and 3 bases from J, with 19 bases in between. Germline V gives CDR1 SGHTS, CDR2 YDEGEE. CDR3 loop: CASSPIRWASEETQYF. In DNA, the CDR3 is TGTGCCAGCAGCCCGATAAGGTGGGCGAGCGAAGAGACCCAGTACTTC.

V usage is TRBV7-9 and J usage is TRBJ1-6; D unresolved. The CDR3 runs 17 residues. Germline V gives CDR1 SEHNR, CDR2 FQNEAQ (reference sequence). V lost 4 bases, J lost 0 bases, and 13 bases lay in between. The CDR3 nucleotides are TGTGCCAGCAGCTCAGACCGGGAGAGCTCCTATAATTCACCCCTCCACTTT. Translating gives CASSSDRESSYNSPLHF.

CDR3 DNA sequence: TGTGCCAGCAAGATCGGGGGTGGAGGCCCCACCGGGGAGCTGTTTTTT. Its translation: CASKIGGGGPTGELFF. V gene TRBV25-1 combines with J gene TRBJ2-2; TRBD2 might be the D (6 bases). Germline CDR1 and CDR2: MGHDK and SYGVNS. With 7 bases removed from V and 4 bases from J, the gap between germline ends came to 19 bases. The CDR3 has 16 amino acids.

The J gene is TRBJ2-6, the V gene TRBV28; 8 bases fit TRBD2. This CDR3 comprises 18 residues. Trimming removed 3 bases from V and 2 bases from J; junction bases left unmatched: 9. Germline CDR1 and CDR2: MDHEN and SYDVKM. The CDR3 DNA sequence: TGTGCCAGCAGTTTTGGACTAGCCCCCGGGGCTGGGGCCAACGTCCTGACTTTC. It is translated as CASSFGLAPGAGANVLTF.

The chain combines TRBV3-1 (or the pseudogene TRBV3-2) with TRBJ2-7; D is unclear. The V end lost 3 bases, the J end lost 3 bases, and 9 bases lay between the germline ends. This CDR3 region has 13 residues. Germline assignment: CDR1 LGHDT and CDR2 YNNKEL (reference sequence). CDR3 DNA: TGTGCCAGCAGCCACGCTGGCTTCTACGAGCAGTACTTC. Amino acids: CASSHAGFYEQYF.

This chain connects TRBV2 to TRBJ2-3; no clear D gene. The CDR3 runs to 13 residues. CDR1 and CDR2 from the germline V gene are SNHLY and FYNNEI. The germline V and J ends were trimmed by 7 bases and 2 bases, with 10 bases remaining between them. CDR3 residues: CASNEVFTDTQYF. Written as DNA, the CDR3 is TGTGCCAGCAACGAGGTTTTCACAGATACGCAGTATTTT.

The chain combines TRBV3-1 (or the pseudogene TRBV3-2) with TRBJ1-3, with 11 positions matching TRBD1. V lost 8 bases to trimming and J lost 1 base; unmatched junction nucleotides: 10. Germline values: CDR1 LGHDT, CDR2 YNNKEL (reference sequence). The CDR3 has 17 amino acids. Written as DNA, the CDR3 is TGTGCCAGCTCCAGAGGGACAGGGGGATCTTCTGGAAACACCATATATTTT. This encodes CASSRGTGGSSGNTIYF.

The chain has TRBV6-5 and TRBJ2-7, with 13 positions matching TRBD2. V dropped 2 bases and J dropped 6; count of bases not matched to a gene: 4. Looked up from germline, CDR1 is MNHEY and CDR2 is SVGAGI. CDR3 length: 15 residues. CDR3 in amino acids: CASSYVGTSGVEQYF. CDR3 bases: TGTGCCAGCAGTTACGTCGGGACTAGCGGGGTCGAGCAGTACTTC.

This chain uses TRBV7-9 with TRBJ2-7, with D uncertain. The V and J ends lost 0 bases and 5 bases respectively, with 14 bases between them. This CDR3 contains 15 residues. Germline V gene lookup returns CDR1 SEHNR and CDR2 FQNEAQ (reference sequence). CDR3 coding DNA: TGTGCCAGCAGCTTAGCCGGCCGTGGCGCGAACGAGCAGTACTTC. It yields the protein CASSLAGRGANEQYF. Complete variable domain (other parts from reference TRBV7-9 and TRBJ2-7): DTGVSQNPRHKITKRGQNVTFRCDPISEHNRLYWYRQTLGQGPEFLTYFQNEAQLEKSRLLSDRFSAERPKGSFSTLEIQRTEQGDSAMYLCASSLAGRGANEQYFGPGTRLTVT.

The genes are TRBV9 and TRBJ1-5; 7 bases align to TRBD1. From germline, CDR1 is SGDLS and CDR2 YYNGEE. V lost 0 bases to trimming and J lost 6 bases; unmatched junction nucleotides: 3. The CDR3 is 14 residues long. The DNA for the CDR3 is TGTGCCAGCAGCGTAGGACCAGGGGGTCAGCCCCAGCATTTT. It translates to CASSVGPGGQPQHF.